Below are 22 T cell receptor beta chains sequenced from a single sample in a study of T cell responses to AZD1222 COVID-19 vaccine (dated by TCRdb to the early 2020s). Libraries were built with the immunoSEQ multiplex PCR assay. Not all clones reach the TCRdb copy of this immuneACCESS table, which keeps in-frame sequences only. Checked studies attribute under half of the gap to unresolved V genes and leave the rest unexplained. A total of more than 150,000 clones appear in this sample, 88% of them only once. In total, the top ten clones hold about 0.53% of the sample. The sample's time point label, in plain terms: baseline before first vaccination. The specimen comprised peripheral blood, sampled on day 0 of AZD1222 vaccination. The receptors originated from an adult in good health.

The chain carries TRBV7-6 and TRBJ2-7, with TRBD2 matching over 9 bases. The V segment lost 0 bases and the J segment 7 bases; nucleotides outside the gene matches: 1. Germline loops: CDR1 SGHVS, CDR2 FNYEAQ. The CDR3 is 13 amino acids. CDR3: CASSLARGGEQYF. For the CDR3, the DNA is TGTGCCAGCAGCTTAGCGCGGGGGGGTGAGCAGTACTTC.

The genes are TRBV6-5 and TRBJ1-5, with a possible D match to TRBD1 (6 bases). Germline loops: CDR1 MNHEY, CDR2 SVGAGI. With 4 bases removed from V and 3 bases from J, the gap between germline ends came to 10 bases. CDR3 length equals 14 residues. This CDR3 reads CASSSPGDNQPQHF. The CDR3 DNA sequence: TGTGCCAGCAGTTCGCCAGGGGACAATCAGCCCCAGCATTTT.

The rearrangement uses TRBV27 and TRBJ2-5, with unresolved D. The germline V gene has CDR1 MNHEY and CDR2 SMNVEV (reference sequence). The CDR3 is made up of 13 amino acids. Trimming removed 6 bases from V and 0 bases from J, with 8 bases in between. The CDR3 sequence is CASRPGYQETQYF. For the CDR3, the DNA is TGTGCCAGCAGGCCCGGATACCAAGAGACCCAGTACTTC.

The V and J genes are TRBV30 and TRBJ1-5; D remains ambiguous. V lost 3 bases and J lost 4, with 13 bases in between. The CDR3 loop spans 14 amino acids. CDR1 is GTSNPN, CDR2 SVGIG, per germline (reference sequence). The CDR3 reads CAWSPASLNQPQHF. Here the CDR3 DNA reads TGTGCCTGGAGCCCCGCCAGCCTAAATCAGCCCCAGCATTTT.

This clone was counted a single time. The J gene is TRBJ2-1, the V gene TRBV25-1; D is possibly TRBD1 (6 bases). The CDR3 is made up of 13 amino acids. Per the germline V gene, CDR1 is MGHDK and CDR2 is SYGVNS. V was trimmed by 6 bases and J by 10 bases, leaving 16 bases between them. The CDR3 loop reads CASRIGGQGEQFF. CDR3 in DNA: TGTGCCAGCAGAATCGGAGGCCAGGGGGAGCAGTTCTTC.

The chain couples TRBV11-3 to TRBJ2-3; the match to TRBD2 covers 12 bases. There are 17 residues in the CDR3. V lost 5 bases and J lost 4; bases outside the gene matches: 10. CDR1 and CDR2 from the germline V gene are SGHNT and YENEEA. The CDR3 region has the DNA TGTGCCAGCAGCACCTGGACTAGCGGGATCGGGGCAGATACGCAGTATTTT. Translation gives CASSTWTSGIGADTQYF.

In DNA form, the CDR3 reads TGTGCCAGCAGCCTCATGGGAGGAGAGACCCAGTACTTC. This encodes CASSLMGGETQYF. The rearrangement uses TRBV5-6 and TRBJ2-5, with a possible D match to TRBD2 (6 bases). The germline V gene encodes CDR1 SGHDT and CDR2 YYEEEE. Trimming shortened V by 4 bases and J by 4 bases, and 11 bases separated the two germline ends. The CDR3 is 13 residues long.

The genes are TRBV30 and TRBJ1-6, with D tentatively TRBD1 (5 bases). The V end was cut by 3 bases, the J end by 12 bases, with 18 bases between. The germline V gene encodes CDR1 GTSNPN and CDR2 SVGIG (reference sequence). This CDR3 spans 14 amino acids. CDR3 amino acids: CAWRQTTTGQPLHF. In DNA form, the CDR3 reads TGTGCCTGGAGGCAAACTACCACAGGTCAACCCCTCCACTTT.

This sequence joins TRBV15 and TRBJ1-4; 7 bases align to TRBD1. The CDR3 extends over 15 amino acids. The V segment lost 1 base and the J segment 7 bases; nucleotides outside the gene matches: 6. Germline V lookup: CDR1 LNHNV, CDR2 YYDKDF (reference sequence). In DNA form, the CDR3 reads TGTGCCACCAGCAGAGGCGGGACAGCCCCTGAAAAACTGTTTTTT. It is translated as CATSRGGTAPEKLFF. Based on the CDR3 plus reference TRBV15 and TRBJ1-4, the full variable domain is DAMVIQNPRYQVTQFGKPVTLSCSQTLNHNVMYWYQQKSSQAPKLLFHYYDKDFNNEADTPDNFQSRRPNTSFCFLDIRSPGLGDTAMYLCATSRGGTAPEKLFFGSGTQLSVL.

The V gene is TRBV6-5, the J gene TRBJ1-1; TRBD1 matches at 7 bases. The CDR3 is 15 amino acids. With V trimmed by 5 bases and J by 2 bases, 8 bases remained unmatched. Germline V gene data show CDR1 as MNHEY and CDR2 as SVGAGI. The CDR3 loop is CASSIGTAGNTEAFF. The CDR3 nucleotides are TGTGCCAGCAGTATCGGGACAGCAGGTAACACTGAAGCTTTCTTT.

This clone was seen just once. The chain is built from TRBV4-1 and TRBJ2-1; D call uncertain. The CDR3 covers 17 residues. V lost 6 bases, J lost 6 bases, and 24 bases lay in between. CDR1 is MGHRA, CDR2 YSYEKL, per germline. CDR3 protein: CASSPGRSAAWGNEQFF. The CDR3 DNA reads TGCGCCAGCAGTCCCGGACGCTCGGCAGCGTGGGGCAATGAGCAGTTCTTC.

The gene calls are TRBV9 and TRBJ2-2; 9 nucleotides agree with TRBD2. Per germline, CDR1 SGDLS and CDR2 YYNGEE. This CDR3 is built from 16 residues. The V gene end was trimmed by 0 bases and the J gene end by 4 bases; junction bases not matched to a gene: 4. CDR3 in DNA: TGTGCCAGCAGCGTAGTCGGTAGCGGGAGCACCGGGGAGCTGTTTTTT. It encodes CASSVVGSGSTGELFF.

V and J are TRBV27 and TRBJ1-1; D is perhaps TRBD1 (5 bases). V was clipped by 3 bases and J by 3 bases, with 17 bases between them. This CDR3 has 16 residues. The germline V gene encodes CDR1 MNHEY and CDR2 SMNVEV (reference sequence). The CDR3 DNA reads as TGTGCCAGCAGTTTTTACCCCCACAGGCCAGACACTGAAGCTTTCTTT. This encodes CASSFYPHRPDTEAFF.

The chain links TRBV19 to TRBJ1-1; weak D call: TRBD1 (5 bases). Germline CDR1 reads LNHDA; CDR2 reads SQIVND (reference sequence). V was pared by 9 bases and J by 1 base, with 18 bases between. The length of the CDR3 is 15 residues. The CDR3 nucleotides read TGTGCCAGCACTCTCATGGGACGGCAGAACACTGAAGCTTTCTTT. Translating it yields CASTLMGRQNTEAFF. Filled out from reference TRBV19 and TRBJ1-1, the complete variable domain reads DGGITQSPKYLFRKEGQNVTLSCEQNLNHDAMYWYRQDPGQGLRLIYYSQIVNDFQKGDIAEGYSVSREKKESFPLTVTSAQKNPTAFYLCASTLMGRQNTEAFFGQGTRLTVV.

As for this clone: At the DNA level, this CDR3 is encoded by other sequences in the same sample as well. The chain couples TRBV13 to TRBJ2-7, with 7 bases fitting TRBD1. The CDR3 is made up of 13 amino acids. With V trimmed by 5 bases and J by 4 bases, 5 bases remained unmatched. The germline V gene encodes CDR1 PRHDT and CDR2 FYEKMQ (reference sequence). CDR3 nucleotides: TGTGCCAGCAGCCTTGGACAGGTGTACGAGCAGTACTTC. It translates to CASSLGQVYEQYF.

The V gene is TRBV28, the J gene TRBJ1-2, with D uncertain. The CDR3 extends over 14 amino acids. The germline CDR1 and CDR2 sequences are MDHEN and SYDVKM. V was cut by 5 bases and J by 1 base, with 11 bases left in between. The CDR3 reads CASSPGTRNYGYTF. The CDR3 DNA sequence: TGTGCCAGCAGTCCGGGCACACGTAACTATGGCTACACCTTC.

The chain is built from TRBV25-1 and TRBJ2-7, with a tentative D call TRBD1 (5 bases). Trimming removed 3 bases at V and 3 bases at J, with 12 bases between. CDR1 MGHDK and CDR2 SYGVNS come from the germline V gene. The CDR3 is 14 amino acids. CDR3 amino acids: CASSDPRVHYEQYF. The CDR3 DNA sequence: TGTGCCAGCAGTGACCCCAGGGTCCACTACGAGCAGTACTTC.

The chain uses TRBV28 and TRBJ2-7; 7 bases match TRBD2. The CDR3 spans 14 residues. The V and J ends lost 3 bases and 7 bases, in that order; junction bases with no gene match: 9. Germline V gene sequence: CDR1 MDHEN, CDR2 SYDVKM. The CDR3 DNA is TGTGCCAGCAGTTTGACCCCTGGGGAGGGGGAGCAGTACTTC. This codes for CASSLTPGEGEQYF.

The chain has TRBV10-2 and TRBJ2-7; TRBD1 matches 7 bases. With 2 bases clipped from V and 3 bases from J, the junction kept 4 bases outside the gene matches. Germline V CDR1 and CDR2: WSHSY, SAAADI. This CDR3 has 14 amino acids. The CDR3: CASSELGQVYEQYF. The CDR3 coding sequence is TGCGCCAGCAGTGAGCTAGGACAGGTCTACGAGCAGTACTTC.

This chain links TRBV7-9 with TRBJ2-5; 10 nucleotides line up with TRBD2. V trimming: 4 bases; J trimming: 1 base; junction bases outside the gene matches: 9. Germline V gene data show CDR1 as SEHNR and CDR2 as FQNEAQ (reference sequence). The CDR3 contains 17 residues. The DNA of the CDR3 is TGTGCCAGCAGCTCCCAGAGTAGCGGGGGGCCCCAAGAGACCCAGTACTTC. As protein: CASSSQSSGGPQETQYF.

The DNA for the CDR3 is TGTGCCAGCTCACCGGCCGGGACAGGGGGCAGGGAAGCTTTCTTT. Translating it yields CASSPAGTGGREAFF. This chain joins TRBV18 and TRBJ1-1; 12 nucleotides align to TRBD1. The CDR3 runs 15 residues. The ends lost 3 bases at V and 8 bases at J; junction bases unmatched: 7. Germline CDR1 reads KGHSH; CDR2 reads LQKENI. The entire variable domain, with the rest obtained from reference TRBV18 and TRBJ1-1, is as follows: NAGVMQNPRHLVRRRGQEARLRCSPMKGHSHVYWYRQLPEEGLKFMVYLQKENIIDESGMPKERFSAEFPKEGPSILRIQQVVRGDSAAYFCASSPAGTGGREAFFGQGTRLTVV.

The chain employs TRBV20-1 and TRBJ2-7; unclear D gene. The V end lost 5 bases, the J end lost 6 bases, and 11 bases lay between the germline ends. Germline values: CDR1 DFQATT, CDR2 SNEGSKA (reference sequence). The CDR3 runs to 11 residues. DNA of the CDR3: TGCAGTGCTCGCCTATCCAGCGAGCAGTACTTC. Translation gives CSARLSSEQYF.